One sample yielded the 29 T cell receptor beta chains listed below, sequenced in a study of T cells in Graves' hyperthyroidism and ophthalmopathy. TCR beta CDR3 sequences were amplified from RNA transcripts. RT-PCR in the first round (using the HTBI primer set) targeted the TCR CDR3. TCRdb analysed the multiplex PCR reads with MiXCR anew, one entry per CDR3 protein. The data hold roughly 290,000 distinct CDR3 sequences, with 15% to 20% observed a single time. The source material was blood. The receptors were sampled from a woman aged 55-75 years with Graves' ophthalmopathy.

The gene calls are TRBV7-9 and TRBJ2-7, with D possibly TRBD2 on 5 matching bases. V gave up 0 bases and J gave up 6 bases, with 12 bases separating them. The germline CDR1 and CDR2 sequences are SEHNR and FQNEAQ (reference sequence). CDR3 length equals 14 residues. The CDR3 sequence is CASSLAAARGEQYF. The CDR3 coding sequence is TGTGCCAGCAGCTTAGCCGCGGCCCGGGGCGAGCAGTACTTC.

This clonotype was seen at least ten times. This chain uses TRBV5-1 with TRBJ1-5, with 10 nucleotides matching TRBD1. CDR1 and CDR2 from the germline V gene are SGHRS and YFSETQ. The CDR3 extends over 15 amino acids. Unmatched junction bases numbered 4, after V lost 4 bases and J lost 3 bases. The CDR3 nucleotides read TGCGCCAGCAGCCTGGACAGGGGGGACAATCAGCCCCAGCATTTT. Translation: CASSLDRGDNQPQHF.

V usage is TRBV5-1 and J usage is TRBJ1-1, with TRBD1 as a possible D gene (6 bases). CDR1 and CDR2 (germline): SGHRS, YFSETQ. V was cut by 6 bases and J by 5 bases, with 14 bases left in between. The CDR3 is 13 residues long. CDR3 region: CASTTGAGTEAFF. The CDR3 DNA is TGCGCCAGCACCACGGGGGCTGGGACTGAAGCTTTCTTT.

The table lists this clonotype with a few counts. The chain uses TRBV2 and TRBJ1-1; D is uncertain. From germline, CDR1 is SNHLY and CDR2 FYNNEI. The CDR3 contains 13 residues. Trimming removed 7 bases at V and 1 base at J, with 10 bases between. CDR3 in DNA: TGTGCCAGCACTAACCTTGAGAACACTGAAGCTTTCTTT. Encoded protein: CASTNLENTEAFF.

This clonotype was seen more than once but under ten times. J is TRBJ1-2 and V is TRBV6-1; the D is unclear. Germline CDR1 and CDR2: MNHNS and SASEGT. The CDR3 sequence is 15 residues long. V was pared by 3 bases and J by 0 bases, with 11 bases between. In nucleotides, the CDR3 is TGTGCCAGCAGTGACGACATCTTAGCTAACTATGGCTACACCTTC. Translating gives CASSDDILANYGYTF.

In this sample, this clonotype turned up many times. The CDR3 DNA reads TGTGCCAGCAGTGATCAAGGACTGCCGAACACTGAAGCTTTCTTT. This encodes CASSDQGLPNTEAFF. This chain connects TRBV2 to TRBJ1-1; D remains ambiguous. V was pared by 3 bases and J by 1 base, with 12 bases between. CDR1 is SNHLY, CDR2 FYNNEI, per germline. The CDR3 sequence is 15 residues long. Combining the CDR3 with reference TRBV2 and TRBJ1-1 gives the whole variable domain EPEVTQTPSHQVTQMGQEVILRCVPISNHLYFYWYRQILGQKVEFLVSFYNNEISEKSEIFDDQFSVERPDGSNFTLKIRSTKLEDSAMYFCASSDQGLPNTEAFFGQGTRLTVV.

This clonotype was picked up a small number of times. This chain links TRBV19 with TRBJ2-5; 14 nucleotides align to TRBD2. The CDR3 is 18 residues long. Germline V gene lookup returns CDR1 LNHDA and CDR2 SQIVND (reference sequence). Losses at the gene ends were 3 bases for V and 2 bases for J; bases not matched to a gene: 8. CDR3 sequence (DNA): TGTGCCAGTAGTATCCGACCTGGACTAGCGGGAGGACAAGAGACCCAGTACTTC. Its protein is CASSIRPGLAGGQETQYF. Drawing the rest from reference TRBV19 and TRBJ2-5, the complete variable domain is DGGITQSPKYLFRKEGQNVTLSCEQNLNHDAMYWYRQDPGQGLRLIYYSQIVNDFQKGDIAEGYSVSREKKESFPLTVTSAQKNPTAFYLCASSIRPGLAGGQETQYFGPGTRLLVL.

The V call is TRBV28, the J call TRBJ2-7, with D possibly being TRBD1 or TRBD2 (5 bases each). The germline V and J ends were trimmed by 5 bases and 2 bases, with 19 bases remaining between them. The CDR3 is 16 residues long. The V gene's germline CDR1 is MDHEN and CDR2 SYDVKM. This chain's CDR3 is CASSLSGRLPPYEQYF. CDR3 nucleotide sequence: TGTGCCAGCAGTCTGTCGGGACGCCTGCCCCCCTACGAGCAGTACTTC. The variable domain in full, with the rest retrieved from reference TRBV28 and TRBJ2-7, is DVKVTQSSRYLVKRTGEKVFLECVQDMDHENMFWYRQDPGLGLRLIYFSYDVKMKEKGDIPEGYSVSREKKERFSLILESASTNQTSMYLCASSLSGRLPPYEQYFGPGTRLTVT.

There are many counts of this clonotype. This sequence joins TRBV20-1 and TRBJ1-6; perhaps TRBD1 as D (5 bases). Germline V gives CDR1 DFQATT, CDR2 SNEGSKA (reference sequence). Between the trimmed V and J ends, which lost 5 bases and 7 bases, there was a span of 15 bases. This CDR3 is built from 14 residues. The CDR3 loop reads CSAQRGPQNSPLHF. The CDR3 DNA follows: TGCAGTGCTCAGAGGGGACCGCAGAATTCACCCCTCCACTTT.

This clonotype was observed many times. V and J are TRBV11-2 and TRBJ2-1, with D uncertain. The CDR3 totals 14 residues. The germline gives CDR1 SGHAT, CDR2 FQNNGV. V was cut by 1 base and J by 0 bases, with 4 bases left in between. The CDR3 DNA follows: TGTGCCAGCAGCTTAGGTTCCTCCTACAATGAGCAGTTCTTC. It translates to CASSLGSSYNEQFF. Full variable domain (outside the CDR3, taken from reference TRBV11-2 and TRBJ2-1): EAGVAQSPRYKIIEKRQSVAFWCNPISGHATLYWYQQILGQGPKLLIQFQNNGVVDDSQLPKDRFSAERLKGVDSTLKIQPAKLEDSAVYLCASSLGSSYNEQFFGPGTRLTVL.

CDR3 sequence reads: CASSQDKATEAFF. In DNA form, the CDR3 reads TGTGCCAGCAGCCAAGATAAAGCAACTGAAGCTTTCTTT. This chain connects TRBV4-2 to TRBJ1-1; D not certain. Germline-derived CDR1 and CDR2 are LGHNA and YNFKEQ. The CDR3 runs to 13 residues. V shed 0 bases and J shed 5 bases, with 7 bases lying between them.

In its sample, this clonotype was seen many times. The chain has TRBV11-2 and TRBJ1-2; no clear D. The germline CDR1 and CDR2 sequences are SGHAT and FQNNGV. The ends were cut back, 0 bases at V and 2 bases at J, with 13 bases in the middle. The length of the CDR3 is 16 residues. CDR3 nucleotides: TGTGCCAGCAGCTTAGAACCCGGGCGGCTGAACTATGGCTACACCTTC. Translating it yields CASSLEPGRLNYGYTF.

This clonotype occurred many times. CDR3 DNA: TGTGCCAGCAGTCCCGGTTGGGGCAATCAGCCCCAGCATTTT. This sequence encodes CASSPGWGNQPQHF. The chain is built from TRBV6-1 and TRBJ1-5, with D uncertain. The CDR3 has 14 residues. Trimming stripped 5 bases from V and 2 bases from J, with 10 bases between. Germline-derived CDR1 and CDR2 are MNHNS and SASEGT.

In this sample, this clonotype turned up a few times. V gene TRBV28 combines with J gene TRBJ1-5; D is possibly TRBD1 (5 bases). The V end lost 3 bases, the J end lost 6 bases, and 12 bases lay between the germline ends. CDR3 size: 14 residues. The V gene's germline CDR1 is MDHEN and CDR2 SYDVKM. The CDR3 is CASSFLRGSQPQHF. The CDR3 DNA reads TGTGCCAGCAGTTTTTTGAGGGGCAGTCAGCCCCAGCATTTT.

This clonotype was picked up many times. The V gene is TRBV20-1, the J gene TRBJ1-4; D remains unclear. The CDR3 has 16 residues. Germline lookup yields CDR1 DFQATT and CDR2 SNEGSKA (reference sequence). V was shortened by 0 bases and J by 3 bases, with 14 bases between the two germline ends. CDR3 DNA: TGCAGTGCTAGAGATGGTGCCGGCCTGGCTAATGAAAAACTGTTTTTT. It translates to CSARDGAGLANEKLFF.

The chain recombines TRBV28 with TRBJ1-1, with 12 bases lining up with TRBD1. CDR1 MDHEN and CDR2 SYDVKM come from the germline V gene. This CDR3 has 17 residues. V shed 2 bases and J 4 bases; nucleotides not matched to a gene: 8. CDR3 sequence: CASSLGTGGLAGTEAFF. In nucleotides, the CDR3 is TGTGCCAGCAGTTTAGGGACAGGGGGCCTAGCGGGCACTGAAGCTTTCTTT.

The table lists this clonotype with a few counts. The V and J genes are TRBV10-3 and TRBJ2-7; D might be TRBD1 (5 bases). Between the trimmed V and J ends, which lost 5 bases and 3 bases, there was a span of 8 bases. The V gene's germline CDR1 is ENHRY and CDR2 SYGVKD. The CDR3 spans 12 residues. The CDR3 nucleotides are TGTGCCATCAGTCTTCAGGGCTACGAGCAGTACTTC. Translation gives CAISLQGYEQYF.

This clonotype came up many times. V is TRBV20-1 and J is TRBJ2-3; D gene unclear. V was clipped by 0 bases and J by 2 bases, with 3 bases between them. This CDR3 region has 12 residues. CDR1 is DFQATT, CDR2 SNEGSKA, per germline (reference sequence). DNA of the CDR3: TGCAGTGCTAGAGAGGACACAGATACGCAGTATTTT. Residues: CSAREDTDTQYF.

This clonotype has just a few counts. This sequence joins TRBV28 and TRBJ2-5, with D perhaps TRBD1 (6 bases). This CDR3 has 14 residues. Trimming removed 2 bases at V and 2 bases at J, with 9 bases between. Germline V gene data show CDR1 as MDHEN and CDR2 as SYDVKM. CDR3 region: CASSLPTGQETQYF. The CDR3 DNA reads as TGTGCCAGCAGTTTACCGACAGGTCAAGAGACCCAGTACTTC.

Ten or more counts support this clonotype. V usage is TRBV7-8 and J usage is TRBJ2-1; no definite D call. Between the trimmed V and J ends, which lost 3 bases and 10 bases, there was a span of 10 bases. The germline V gene encodes CDR1 SGHVS and CDR2 FQNEAQ. The CDR3 sequence is 12 residues long. CDR3 bases: TGTGCCAGCAGCTTTATTTTCCCGGAGCAGTTCTTC. Translating it yields CASSFIFPEQFF. The whole variable domain, remainder taken from reference TRBV7-8 and TRBJ2-1, is GAGVSQSPRYKVAKRGQDVALRCDPISGHVSLFWYQQALGQGPEFLTYFQNEAQLDKSGLPSDRFFAERPEGSVSTLKIQRTQQEDSAVYLCASSFIFPEQFFGPGTRLTVL.

In its sample, this clonotype was seen a few times. A read error may produce the germline difference seen at one junction end. V and J are TRBV7-2 and TRBJ2-7, with 8 positions matching TRBD2. This CDR3 region has 16 residues. Germline V lookup: CDR1 SGHTA, CDR2 FQGNSA. CDR3 loop: CASSQDLAGSSYEQYF. The CDR3 DNA follows: TGCGCCAGCAGCCAAGATCTAGCGGGTTCATCCTACGAGCAGTACTTC.

This clonotype has just a few counts. The chain uses TRBV4-3 and TRBJ1-1, with D possibly TRBD1 on 6 matching bases. Trimming cost V 3 bases and J 3 bases, with 11 bases left between them. Germline CDR1 reads LGHNA; CDR2 reads YSLEER. This CDR3 has 14 amino acids. The CDR3 loop reads CASSQGGRDTEAFF. CDR3 nucleotides: TGCGCCAGCAGCCAGGGGGGCCGGGACACTGAAGCTTTCTTT.

The genes are TRBV19 and TRBJ2-7, with unresolved D. The CDR3 covers 13 residues. V was pared by 6 bases and J by 9 bases, with 18 bases between. CDR1 LNHDA and CDR2 SQIVND come from the germline V gene (reference sequence). CDR3 protein: CASRTVTGDGQYF. CDR3 nucleotide sequence: TGTGCCAGTAGGACGGTTACGGGCGACGGGCAGTACTTC. The full variable domain, its missing parts supplied by reference TRBV19 and TRBJ2-7, is DGGITQSPKYLFRKEGQNVTLSCEQNLNHDAMYWYRQDPGQGLRLIYYSQIVNDFQKGDIAEGYSVSREKKESFPLTVTSAQKNPTAFYLCASRTVTGDGQYFGPGTRLTVT.

The gene calls are TRBV3-1 and TRBJ2-6; D remains unclear. Looked up from germline, CDR1 is LGHDT and CDR2 is YNNKEL (reference sequence). Trimming removed 1 base from V and 0 bases from J, with 7 bases in between. The CDR3 runs 16 residues. The CDR3 DNA reads TGTGCCAGCAGCCAAGCGGCCGGCTCTGGGGCCAACGTCCTGACTTTC. It is translated as CASSQAAGSGANVLTF.

The V call is TRBV15, the J call TRBJ1-2, with D possibly matching TRBD1 (5 bases). This CDR3 has 14 amino acids. The ends were cut back, 0 bases at V and 4 bases at J, with 9 bases in the middle. CDR1 is LNHNV, CDR2 YYDKDF, per germline (reference sequence). CDR3 amino acids: CATSRDWGSYGYTF. DNA for the CDR3: TGTGCCACCAGCAGAGATTGGGGGAGCTATGGCTACACCTTC. The whole variable domain, remainder taken from reference TRBV15 and TRBJ1-2, is DAMVIQNPRYQVTQFGKPVTLSCSQTLNHNVMYWYQQKSSQAPKLLFHYYDKDFNNEADTPDNFQSRRPNTSFCFLDIRSPGLGDTAMYLCATSRDWGSYGYTFGSGTRLTVV.

With respect to this clonotype: A single base separates this from a much larger clone, so it may be a read error. This chain connects TRBV6-2 or TRBV6-3 to TRBJ1-1, with 9 bases lining up with TRBD1. Germline lookup yields CDR1 MNHEY and CDR2 SVGEGT. The CDR3 is made up of 17 amino acids. As DNA, the CDR3 is TGTGCCAGCAGTCACTCGCCGGGACAGGGTCGGAACACTGAAGCTTTCTTT. Amino acids: CASSHSPGQGRNTEAFF.

This clonotype came up many times. CDR3 in amino acids: CASSPQRRASDTQYF. In nucleotides, the CDR3 is TGTGCCAGCTCACCACAGCGGAGGGCATCGGATACGCAGTATTTT. The rearrangement links TRBV18 to TRBJ2-3, with D possibly TRBD2 on 6 matching bases. Trimming cost V 1 base and J 6 bases, with 14 bases left between them. CDR1 is KGHSH and CDR2 is LQKENI in the germline V gene. The CDR3 consists of 15 residues.

This chain links TRBV20-1 with TRBJ2-5, with D perhaps TRBD2 (7 bases). V lost 3 bases and J lost 0, with 17 bases in between. Germline lookup yields CDR1 DFQATT and CDR2 SNEGSKA (reference sequence). The CDR3 is 16 amino acids. Written as DNA, the CDR3 is TGCAGTGCTAGTCAGCTGGGAGGGGGGTACCAAGAGACCCAGTACTTC. This gives the protein CSASQLGGGYQETQYF.

This clonotype turned up a few times. The junction departs from the called germline gene at one end, perhaps through a read error. The chain links TRBV7-2 to TRBJ2-7; the D gene is possibly TRBD2 (6 bases). The V gene's germline CDR1 is SGHTA and CDR2 FQGNSA. This CDR3 spans 18 amino acids. The DNA of the CDR3 is TGTGCCAACAGCTTTAGGTCGGGGGATCGTATTTATATCAACGAGCAGTACTTC. Translation gives CANSFRSGDRIYINEQYF.